One and the same sample provided the 23 T cell receptor beta chains below, sequenced in a study of T cells in Graves' hyperthyroidism and ophthalmopathy. RNA transcripts provided the source from which TCR beta CDR3 regions were amplified. Primed by the HTBI set, a first-round RT-PCR was run on the TCR CDR3. In TCRdb, the multiplex PCR reads were re-called with MiXCR into one record per CDR3 protein. The repertoire holds 89,000 or so distinct CDR3 sequences, with about 37% as singletons. Sample: peripheral blood or thyroid tissue (not recorded which). The receptors were gathered from a woman aged 30 to 39 with Graves' hyperthyroidism.

The CDR3 here is CATSAVGGSNQPQHF. CDR3 bases: TGTGCCACCAGCGCCGTGGGGGGAAGCAATCAGCCCCAGCATTTT. The J gene is TRBJ1-5, the V gene TRBV15; possible D gene TRBD1, 5 bases. CDR3 length equals 15 residues. Trimming removed 5 bases at V and 1 base at J, with 12 bases between. CDR1 is LNHNV, CDR2 YYDKDF, per germline (reference sequence).

In the case of this clonotype: This may be a read error: a much more frequent sequence differs by one nucleotide. This chain joins TRBV5-1 and TRBJ2-2; D may correspond to TRBD1 or TRBD2 (5 bases each). CDR3 length: 16 residues. The germline gives CDR1 SGHRS, CDR2 YFSETQ. The CDR3 DNA reads TGCGCCATCAGCTTAACCGGGACCTCGGGCGCCGGGGAGCTGTTTTTT. Its protein product is CAISLTGTSGAGELFF.

In the case of this clonotype: A single base separates this from a much larger clone, so it may be a read error. This chain links TRBV7-9 with TRBJ1-1; TRBD1 might be the D (5 bases). Germline V lookup: CDR1 SEHNR, CDR2 FQNEAQ (reference sequence). The CDR3 loop spans 14 amino acids. V gave up 4 bases and J gave up 3 bases, with 12 bases separating them. CDR3 nucleotide sequence: TGTGCCAGCAGCTCGCGGGGGGTTGACACTGAAGCTTTCTTT. It translates to CASSSRGVDTEAFF.

This chain connects TRBV2 to TRBJ1-4; TRBD1 matches 7 bases. CDR1 is SNHLY and CDR2 is FYNNEI in the germline V gene. The CDR3 runs to 14 residues. With 8 bases clipped from V and 9 bases from J, the junction kept 12 bases outside the gene matches. CDR3 amino acids: CASQGDAGKKKLFF. The DNA for the CDR3 is TGTGCCAGCCAGGGGGACGCGGGGAAAAAAAAACTGTTTTTT.

In this sample, this clonotype turned up many times. This rearrangement joins TRBV5-1 to TRBJ2-3, with 8 bases identical to TRBD2. V lost 2 bases to trimming and J lost 4 bases; unmatched junction nucleotides: 15. CDR3 length: 18 residues. Germline CDR1 reads SGHRS; CDR2 reads YFSETQ. CDR3 DNA: TGCGCCAGCAGCTTTGACAGCGGGAGACTAGAGACCGCAGATACGCAGTATTTT. It is translated as CASSFDSGRLETADTQYF.

This clonotype was recorded many times. This may stem from a read error, because a much larger clone lies one nucleotide away. This chain connects TRBV20-1 to TRBJ1-4, with TRBD1 identical over 7 bases. The CDR3 is made up of 12 amino acids. Germline CDR1 and CDR2: DFQATT and SNEGSKA (reference sequence). The CDR3 DNA reads as TGCAGTGCAGCGACAGGGAACGAAAAACTGTCTTTT. Encoded protein: CSAATGNEKLSF.

This clonotype showed up many times. This chain connects TRBV12-3 or TRBV12-4 to TRBJ2-7, with 8 bases identical to TRBD2. The CDR3 has 16 amino acids. The junction had 9 bases not matched to a gene; V was cut back by 5 bases and J by 0 bases. The chain's CDR3 is CASSTFRGGLSYEQYF. The CDR3, as DNA: TGTGCCAGCAGTACTTTCCGGGGGGGGCTCTCCTACGAGCAGTACTTC.

This clonotype was seen ten or more times. This chain connects TRBV10-1 to TRBJ2-5, with 7 bases fitting TRBD1. The CDR3 contains 15 residues. Germline CDR1 WNHNN, CDR2 SYGVQD (reference sequence). The ends lost 0 bases at V and 5 bases at J; junction bases unmatched: 6. As DNA, the CDR3 is TGCGCCAGCAGTGAGTCAAGGGGGCGCTGGGAGACCCAGTACTTC. Amino acid sequence: CASSESRGRWETQYF.

A remark on this clonotype: One junction end does not reproduce the germline sequence, and a read error may be involved. This chain joins TRBV12-3 or TRBV12-4 and TRBJ2-2, with a possible D match to TRBD2 (7 bases). The CDR3 consists of 14 residues. The CDR3 loop reads CASSLGGGTGELSF. DNA for the CDR3: TGTGCCAGCAGCTTGGGCGGGGGCACCGGGGAGCTGTCTTTT.

This clonotype was counted ten times or more. The chain uses TRBV7-6 and TRBJ1-1; no reliable D call. The germline gives CDR1 SGHVS, CDR2 FNYEAQ. V lost 1 base, J lost 1 base, and 7 bases lay in between. The CDR3 contains 14 residues. The CDR3 protein is CASSLVVGNTEAFF. Written as DNA, the CDR3 is TGTGCCAGCAGCTTAGTCGTGGGGAACACTGAAGCTTTCTTT.

There are many counts of this clonotype. The genes are TRBV28 and TRBJ2-2; a possible D gene is TRBD1 (6 bases). Germline V gives CDR1 MDHEN, CDR2 SYDVKM. The CDR3 contains 14 residues. V was trimmed by 6 bases and J by 4 bases, leaving 12 bases between them. The CDR3 spells CASSGTKGTGELFF. As DNA, the CDR3 is TGTGCCAGCAGCGGGACAAAGGGCACCGGGGAGCTGTTTTTT.

This clonotype showed up many times. The rearrangement joins TRBV27 to TRBJ1-5; weak D call: TRBD1 (5 bases). Germline CDR1 reads MNHEY; CDR2 reads SMNVEV (reference sequence). The germline V and J ends were trimmed by 5 bases and 2 bases, with 13 bases remaining between them. CDR3 length equals 15 residues. CDR3 protein: CASSVGATGNQPQHF. The CDR3 region has the DNA TGTGCCAGCAGTGTCGGGGCTACGGGCAATCAGCCCCAGCATTTT.

The chain uses TRBV10-3 and TRBJ1-2, with 9 bases identical to TRBD1. From germline, CDR1 is ENHRY and CDR2 SYGVKD. This CDR3 region has 15 residues. After removal of 8 bases from V and 4 bases from J, the junction contained 11 bases not matched to a gene. CDR3 loop: CAISEDTGGAYGYTF. For the CDR3, the DNA is TGTGCCATCTCCGAGGATACAGGGGGCGCCTATGGCTACACCTTC.

This clonotype was picked up a small number of times. This clone may be a read error of a much larger clone one base away. The rearrangement uses TRBV5-1 and TRBJ2-2, with a tentative D call TRBD2 (5 bases). The CDR3 is made up of 15 amino acids. Germline V lookup: CDR1 SGHRS, CDR2 YFSETQ. CDR3 region: CASSPLGSNTGEPFF. CDR3 DNA sequence: TGTGCCAGCAGCCCCCTAGGTTCAAACACCGGGGAGCCGTTTTTT.

A note on this clonotype: A much larger clone is a single base away; this may be a read error. J is TRBJ2-2 and V is TRBV6-2 or TRBV6-3; 13 nucleotides agree with TRBD2. CDR1 MNHEY and CDR2 SVGEGT come from the germline V gene. The CDR3 is 15 residues long. The CDR3 here is CAGRGLAGDTEELFF. The CDR3 bases are TGTGCCGGCCGAGGACTAGCGGGGGACACCGAGGAGCTGTTTTTT.

This clonotype was seen ten or more times. The J gene is TRBJ1-6, the V gene TRBV5-4, with D unclear. The V gene's germline CDR1 is SGHNT and CDR2 YYREEE (reference sequence). The length of the CDR3 is 14 residues. Trimming cost V 0 bases and J 9 bases, with 10 bases left between them. CDR3: CASSLETFGSPLHF. CDR3 DNA sequence: TGTGCCAGCAGCTTGGAGACTTTTGGTTCACCCCTCCACTTT. The full variable domain, with the rest looked up from reference TRBV5-4 and TRBJ1-6, is ETGVTQSPTHLIKTRGQQVTLRCSSQSGHNTVSWYQQALGQGPQFIFQYYREEENGRGNFPPRFSGLQFPNYSSELNVNALELDDSALYLCASSLETFGSPLHFGNGTRLTVT.

The CDR3 DNA is TGTGCCAGCAGCTCACCTAGTAATTTGTGGGATTTCTTT. This translates into CASSSPSNLWDFF. The chain uses TRBV7-1 and TRBJ1-1, with D hard to call. TRBV7-1 is placed among ORFs of uncertain function. The V end was cut by 2 bases, the J end by 13 bases, with 17 bases between. This CDR3 is built from 13 residues.

V gene TRBV6-5 combines with J gene TRBJ2-7; the match to TRBD2 covers 8 bases. The CDR3 has 16 amino acids. The trim removed 5 bases at V and 3 bases at J, leaving 12 bases unmatched. Looked up from germline, CDR1 is MNHEY and CDR2 is SVGAGI. The CDR3 is CASSPVSGMGIYEQYF. The CDR3, as DNA: TGTGCCAGCAGTCCCGTTAGCGGGATGGGGATCTACGAGCAGTACTTC.

This clonotype was observed at least ten times. The chain has TRBV5-1 and TRBJ2-3; maybe TRBD1 (6 bases). V shed 3 bases and J shed 0 bases, with 8 bases lying between them. CDR3 length equals 14 residues. Germline CDR1 and CDR2: SGHRS and YFSETQ. Here the CDR3 DNA reads TGCGCCAGCAGCTCGGACAGTAGCACAGATACGCAGTATTTT. Protein sequence: CASSSDSSTDTQYF.

This clonotype was seen ten or more times. The chain joins TRBV7-2 to TRBJ2-5, with unresolved D. Germline CDR1 SGHTA, CDR2 FQGNSA. The CDR3 contains 14 residues. The germline V and J ends were trimmed by 0 bases and 9 bases, with 14 bases remaining between them. The CDR3 coding sequence is TGTGCCAGCAGCTTAGCGCTCTCCGCTGAGGCCCAGTACTTC. Its protein is CASSLALSAEAQYF.

This clonotype appeared many times. V usage is TRBV19 and J usage is TRBJ1-5, with D possibly matching TRBD1 (5 bases). The CDR3 runs 16 residues. Trimming stripped 5 bases from V and 2 bases from J, with 16 bases between. Germline V gene sequence: CDR1 LNHDA, CDR2 SQIVND (reference sequence). This CDR3 is CASSSQLAGGNQPQHF. The CDR3, as DNA: TGTGCCAGTAGTTCCCAGTTGGCGGGGGGCAATCAGCCCCAGCATTTT.

This clonotype has at least ten counts. The chain joins TRBV3-1 to TRBJ1-2; D not resolved. The V gene's germline CDR1 is LGHDT and CDR2 YNNKEL (reference sequence). This CDR3 is built from 13 residues. V dropped 4 bases and J dropped 8 bases, with 14 bases sitting between them. CDR3 bases: TGTGCCAGCAGCCCCCTCAGGAAGGGAGGCTACACCTTC. Its translation is CASSPLRKGGYTF.

This clonotype was picked up many times. The chain combines TRBV5-1 with TRBJ2-7; 8 nucleotides align to TRBD1. After removal of 4 bases from V and 6 bases from J, the junction contained 3 bases not matched to a gene. The CDR3 is 12 residues long. CDR1 is SGHRS and CDR2 is YFSETQ in the germline V gene. The CDR3 loop reads CASSPTGAEQYF. In nucleotides, the CDR3 is TGCGCCAGCAGCCCGACAGGGGCCGAGCAGTACTTC.